Listed below are T cell receptor beta chains from one sample, sequenced in a study of T-cell reconstitution after alpha-beta-depleted transplantation in children. TCRdb re-derived calls from the PCR reads in MiXCR, one entry per CDR3 protein. The sample consists of 670,000 or so distinct CDR3 sequences, roughly 14% of them appearing once. Material: PBMCs, obtained before TCRalphabeta/CD19-depleted stem cell transplant. These receptors all stem from a girl aged 2 to 9 with congenital amegakaryocytic thrombocytopenia, due to receive a stem cell transplant. Each CDR3 is given with its conserved first and last residue. Each record gives: J gene, clone size, D gene, V gene, CDR3 protein, CDR3 DNA. A D gene is named only where the DNA matches it firmly. Clone size is not always given. Where it is, it says once, few, many or a class for expanded clones.

J: TRBJ2-7
size: few
D: TRBD2
V: TRBV15
CDR3: CATSRVLAETYEQYF
DNA: TGTGCCACCAGCAGAGTACTAGCGGAGACCTACGAGCAGTACTTC

J: TRBJ2-5
size: .
D: TRBD2
V: TRBV20-1
CDR3: CSAPKSGAEAQYF
DNA: TGCAGTGCCCCAAAAAGCGGGGCGGAGGCCCAGTACTTC

J: TRBJ1-1
size: few
D: .
V: TRBV4-1
CDR3: CASKGRVGKEGEAFF
DNA: TGCGCCAGCAAGGGCAGGGTAGGAAAGGAAGGTGAAGCTTTCTTT

J: TRBJ1-3
size: .
D: .
V: TRBV11-2
CDR3: CASSITPVGNTIYF
DNA: TGTGCCAGCAGCATTACCCCCGTTGGAAACACCATATATTTT

J: TRBJ1-1
size: many
D: .
V: TRBV20-1
CDR3: CSARDSGMGGTEAFF
DNA: TGCAGTGCTAGAGATTCCGGCATGGGAGGCACTGAAGCTTTCTTT

J: TRBJ2-1
size: few
D: .
V: TRBV7-2
CDR3: CASSQGRIRTYNEQFF
DNA: TGTGCCAGCAGCCAGGGCCGTATCAGAACATACAATGAGCAGTTCTTC

J: TRBJ1-5
size: many
D: .
V: TRBV20-1
CDR3: CSAHWDTGAQGQPQHF
DNA: TGCAGTGCTCATTGGGACACTGGGGCCCAGGGTCAGCCCCAGCATTTT

J: TRBJ2-5
size: .
D: .
V: TRBV7-3
CDR3: CASSPGGYQETQYF
DNA: TGTGCCAGCAGCCCCGGAGGCTACCAAGAGACCCAGTACTTC

J: TRBJ2-7
size: many
D: .
V: TRBV5-1
CDR3: CASSDGSMYEQYF
DNA: TGCGCCAGCAGCGACGGGAGTATGTACGAGCAGTACTTC

J: TRBJ1-2
size: .
D: .
V: TRBV29-1
CDR3: CSVAGREQSYGYTF
DNA: TGCAGCGTTGCCGGGAGAGAACAGAGCTATGGCTACACCTTC

J: TRBJ1-4
size: many
D: TRBD1
V: TRBV7-8
CDR3: CASSLTGGVDEKLFF
DNA: TGTGCCAGCAGCTTAACAGGGGGCGTGGATGAAAAACTGTTTTTT

J: TRBJ1-1
size: many
D: .
V: TRBV10-3
CDR3: CAISYEGVRTEAFF
DNA: TGTGCCATCAGTTACGAGGGGGTACGGACTGAAGCTTTCTTT

J: TRBJ1-1
size: .
D: .
V: TRBV4-1
CDR3: CASAKMPPIVMNTEAFF
DNA: TGCGCCAGCGCCAAGATGCCGCCGATTGTCATGAACACTGAAGCTTTCTTT

J: TRBJ1-5
size: .
D: .
V: TRBV3-1
CDR3: CASSEGTRHPIYSNQPQHF
DNA: TGTGCCAGCAGCGAGGGTACGAGACATCCGATATATAGCAATCAGCCCCAGCATTTT

J: TRBJ2-1
size: .
D: .
V: TRBV7-3
CDR3: CASSLNGRGWASYNEQFF
DNA: TGTGCCAGCAGCTTAAACGGTAGGGGCTGGGCCTCCTACAATGAGCAGTTCTTC

J: TRBJ2-4
size: .
D: .
V: TRBV20-1
CDR3: CSARGVSGQGKNIQYF
DNA: TGCAGTGCTAGAGGGGTTTCTGGCCAGGGGAAAAACATTCAGTACTTC

J: TRBJ1-2
size: .
D: TRBD1
V: TRBV6-1
CDR3: CASSEMGQGYYGYTF
DNA: TGTGCCAGCAGTGAAATGGGACAGGGGTATTATGGCTACACCTTC

J: TRBJ1-5
size: many
D: .
V: TRBV2
CDR3: CASSRQQGHLNQPQHF
DNA: TGTGCCAGCAGTCGCCAACAGGGTCACCTCAATCAGCCCCAGCATTTT

J: TRBJ1-5
size: many
D: .
V: TRBV20-1
CDR3: CSASGTPGSNQPQHF
DNA: TGCAGTGCTAGTGGGACCCCGGGAAGCAATCAGCCCCAGCATTTT

J: TRBJ2-7
size: few
D: .
V: TRBV7-9
CDR3: CASSYNAYEQYF
DNA: TGTGCCAGCAGCTACAATGCCTACGAGCAGTACTTC

J: TRBJ2-1
size: few
D: .
V: TRBV7-8
CDR3: CASSVGTRGNEQFF
DNA: TGTGCCAGCAGCGTGGGGACAAGGGGGAATGAGCAGTTCTTC

J: TRBJ2-3
size: many
D: .
V: TRBV3-1
CDR3: CASSQDYGSSDTQYF
DNA: TGTGCCAGCAGCCAAGATTACGGGAGCTCAGATACGCAGTATTTT

J: TRBJ2-5
size: .
D: TRBD1
V: TRBV28
CDR3: CASSIGTGEQETQYF
DNA: TGTGCCAGCAGTATCGGGACAGGGGAACAAGAGACCCAGTACTTC

J: TRBJ2-1
size: many
D: .
V: TRBV20-1
CDR3: CSASRISEQFF
DNA: TGCAGTGCTAGTAGGATCAGTGAGCAGTTCTTC

J: TRBJ1-2
size: .
D: .
V: TRBV5-1
CDR3: CASSLARQANYGYTF
DNA: TGCGCCAGCAGCTTGGCCCGACAGGCCAATTATGGCTACACCTTC

J: TRBJ2-2
size: few
D: TRBD2
V: TRBV5-1
CDR3: CASSTGTINTGELFF
DNA: TGCGCCAGCAGCACCGGGACTATCAACACCGGGGAGCTGTTTTTT

J: TRBJ2-2
size: once
D: TRBD2
V: TRBV3-1
CDR3: CASCFFRTSGTGSTGELFF
DNA: TGTGCCAGCTGTTTTTTCAGGACTAGCGGAACCGGCAGCACCGGGGAGCTGTTTTTT

J: TRBJ2-3
size: .
D: .
V: TRBV5-5
CDR3: CASSHHVGKRTDTQYF
DNA: TGTGCCAGCAGCCACCACGTCGGTAAACGGACAGATACGCAGTATTTT

J: TRBJ2-5
size: many
D: .
V: TRBV20-1
CDR3: CSADVGETQYF
DNA: TGCAGTGCCGACGTCGGCGAGACCCAGTACTTC

J: TRBJ2-1
size: many
D: TRBD2
V: TRBV11-3
CDR3: CASSSGNYNEQFF
DNA: TGTGCCAGCAGCAGCGGGAATTACAATGAGCAGTTCTTC

J: TRBJ2-1
size: many
D: .
V: TRBV4-2
CDR3: CASSQARDPYNEQFF
DNA: TGTGCCAGCAGCCAGGCGCGGGACCCTTACAATGAGCAGTTCTTC

J: TRBJ2-7
size: many
D: .
V: TRBV4-1
CDR3: CASSQDISLSYEQYF
DNA: TGCGCCAGCAGCCAAGATATAAGTCTTTCCTACGAGCAGTACTTC

J: TRBJ1-1
size: .
D: .
V: TRBV6-6
CDR3: CASGTRLSPEAFF
DNA: TGTGCCAGCGGAACGAGACTCTCCCCTGAAGCTTTCTTT

J: TRBJ1-5
size: .
D: TRBD1
V: TRBV6-1
CDR3: CASSDQGAGQPQHF
DNA: TGTGCCAGCAGTGACCAGGGGGCGGGTCAGCCCCAGCATTTT

J: TRBJ1-5
size: .
D: .
V: TRBV5-1
CDR3: CACSLGIAGGDSNQPQHF
DNA: TGCGCCTGCAGCTTGGGGATCGCTGGGGGAGATAGCAATCAGCCCCAGCATTTT

J: TRBJ1-6
size: few
D: .
V: TRBV5-1
CDR3: CASSLAGEMGNSPLHF
DNA: TGCGCCAGCAGCTTGGCCGGCGAAATGGGTAATTCACCCCTCCACTTT

J: TRBJ2-1
size: .
D: TRBD2
V: TRBV20-1
CDR3: CSARLAGGVNEQFF
DNA: TGCAGTGCTAGATTGGCGGGAGGGGTCAATGAGCAGTTCTTC

J: TRBJ1-1
size: .
D: TRBD1
V: TRBV5-1
CDR3: CASSPWTGDGEAFF
DNA: TGCGCCAGCAGCCCCTGGACAGGGGATGGTGAAGCTTTCTTT

J: TRBJ1-5
size: once
D: .
V: TRBV29-1
CDR3: CSVKNRSNQPQHF
DNA: TGCAGCGTTAAAAATCGCAGCAATCAGCCCCAGCATTTT

J: TRBJ2-1
size: many
D: TRBD1
V: TRBV5-1
CDR3: CASSLNSGTGSAHEQFF
DNA: TGCGCCAGCAGCTTAAATTCCGGGACAGGCTCGGCCCATGAGCAGTTCTTC

J: TRBJ2-2
size: few
D: .
V: TRBV7-9
CDR3: CASSSRDRNTGELFF
DNA: TGTGCCAGCAGCTCGCGCGACAGGAACACCGGGGAGCTGTTTTTT

J: TRBJ2-7
size: many
D: TRBD1
V: TRBV10-2
CDR3: CASSVSIGTLTGYEQYF
DNA: TGCGCCAGCAGTGTATCTATAGGGACCTTGACAGGGTACGAGCAGTACTTC

J: TRBJ1-5
size: many
D: .
V: TRBV5-1
CDR3: CASSPGQNNQPQHF
DNA: TGCGCCAGCAGCCCCGGACAAAACAATCAGCCCCAGCATTTT

J: TRBJ1-1
size: .
D: .
V: TRBV30
CDR3: CAWRADRSITEAFF
DNA: TGTGCCTGGAGGGCCGACAGATCGATCACTGAAGCTTTCTTT

J: TRBJ2-3
size: few
D: TRBD1
V: TRBV7-6
CDR3: CASSLRMRGQGYTDTQYF
DNA: TGTGCCAGCAGCTTAAGGATGCGAGGACAGGGGTACACAGATACGCAGTATTTT

J: TRBJ2-7
size: many
D: .
V: TRBV20-1
CDR3: CSANEQYF
DNA: TGCAGTGCTAACGAGCAGTACTTC

J: TRBJ2-5
size: many
D: .
V: TRBV24-1
CDR3: CATSDPGQKETQYF
DNA: TGTGCCACCAGTGATCCGGGACAAAAGGAGACCCAGTACTTC

J: TRBJ1-1
size: few
D: .
V: TRBV11-2
CDR3: CASSPDRTNTEAFF
DNA: TGTGCCAGCAGCCCTGACAGAACGAACACTGAAGCTTTCTTT